The next 16 T cell receptor beta chains were all read from a single sample in a study of shared clonotypes between healthy human individuals. Assay used: immunoSEQ multiplex PCR; TCRdb lists only in-frame clones, some missing. The data hold roughly 2,500,000 clones, with 93% observed a single time. The specimen sequenced was naive CD4+ T cells from PBMCs. Subset defined: CD45RA+ positively selected. Receptors were obtained from a man between 18 and 29 years old in good health. Some clones in this sample may be carry-over from other donors' samples.

For this clone: Different DNA sequences within this sample yield the same CDR3. The rearrangement uses TRBV7-3 and TRBJ2-1, with 11 bases that match TRBD2. Germline V gene data show CDR1 as SGHTA and CDR2 as FQGTGA. Losses at the gene ends were 4 bases for V and 10 bases for J; bases not matched to a gene: 6. CDR3 length: 14 amino acids. The CDR3 bases are TGTGCCAGCAGCTCAGGCCTAGCGGGAGGCGAGCAGTTCTTC. It specifies CASSSGLAGGEQFF.

This chain joins TRBV19 and TRBJ2-5; possibly TRBD2 for D (6 bases). Germline V gene data show CDR1 as LNHDA and CDR2 as SQIVND (reference sequence). CDR3 length equals 13 residues. V dropped 5 bases and J dropped 5 bases, with 12 bases sitting between them. The CDR3 DNA reads TGTGCCAGTAGTCCCCCCGGGAGTGAGACCCAGTACTTC. It translates to CASSPPGSETQYF.

This chain uses TRBV5-1 with TRBJ2-2; D is possibly TRBD2 (6 bases). Germline CDR1 reads SGHRS; CDR2 reads YFSETQ. Trimming left V 3 bases short and J 4 bases short, with 16 bases between. The length of the CDR3 is 16 residues. This CDR3 reads CASSYTTGASTGELFF. The CDR3 DNA is TGCGCCAGCAGCTACACGACGGGAGCTAGCACCGGGGAGCTGTTTTTT.

The chain recombines TRBV6-1 with TRBJ2-4; D is undetermined. This CDR3 spans 12 amino acids. Germline V gene lookup returns CDR1 MNHNS and CDR2 SASEGT. The V end was cut by 4 bases, the J end by 10 bases, with 11 bases between. The CDR3 coding sequence is TGTGCCAGCAGTGGAGATCCTCAGATTCAGTACTTC. Protein product: CASSGDPQIQYF.

The chain uses TRBV29-1 and TRBJ2-3; possibly TRBD1 or TRBD2 for D (5 bases each). Trimming shortened V by 7 bases and J by 0 bases, and 11 bases separated the two germline ends. This CDR3 contains 13 residues. Per the germline V gene, CDR1 is SQVTM and CDR2 is ANQGSEA. CDR3 nucleotide sequence: TGCAGCGCCGATCGGGACAGCACAGATACGCAGTATTTT. This translates into CSADRDSTDTQYF.

V and J are TRBV5-1 and TRBJ1-1; D is possibly TRBD1 (6 bases). From germline, CDR1 is SGHRS and CDR2 YFSETQ. CDR3 length: 15 amino acids. V gave up 4 bases and J gave up 3 bases, with 16 bases separating them. The CDR3 DNA follows: TGCGCCAGCAGCAGGGACAAAGGGTGGGACACTGAAGCTTTCTTT. Amino acid sequence: CASSRDKGWDTEAFF. Based on the CDR3 plus reference TRBV5-1 and TRBJ1-1, the full variable domain is KAGVTQTPRYLIKTRGQQVTLSCSPISGHRSVSWYQQTPGQGLQFLFEYFSETQRNKGNFPGRFSGRQFSNSRSEMNVSTLELGDSALYLCASSRDKGWDTEAFFGQGTRLTVV.

V and J are TRBV5-1 and TRBJ2-1; D call uncertain. Trimming shortened V by 0 bases and J by 6 bases, and 13 bases separated the two germline ends. This CDR3 has 15 residues. Germline assignment: CDR1 SGHRS and CDR2 YFSETQ. CDR3 protein: CASSLAGVRVNEQFF. The CDR3 region has the DNA TGCGCCAGCAGCTTGGCTGGGGTACGTGTCAATGAGCAGTTCTTC. Full variable domain (outside the CDR3, taken from reference TRBV5-1 and TRBJ2-1): KAGVTQTPRYLIKTRGQQVTLSCSPISGHRSVSWYQQTPGQGLQFLFEYFSETQRNKGNFPGRFSGRQFSNSRSEMNVSTLELGDSALYLCASSLAGVRVNEQFFGPGTRLTVL.

This chain joins TRBV18 and TRBJ1-1, with unresolved D. V was shortened by 5 bases and J by 5 bases, with 18 bases between the two germline ends. Germline V CDR1 and CDR2: KGHSH, LQKENI. The CDR3 contains 15 residues. The CDR3, as DNA: TGTGCCAGCTCATCGTCCGGTTTATCGGCAACTGAAGCTTTCTTT. This codes for CASSSSGLSATEAFF.

The V gene is TRBV27, the J gene TRBJ2-7, with 10 bases identical to TRBD1. Germline CDR1 reads MNHEY; CDR2 reads SMNVEV (reference sequence). Trimming cost V 8 bases and J 6 bases; bases outside gene matches: 10. The CDR3 sequence is 14 residues long. Written as DNA, the CDR3 is TGTGCCAGCCGGTTCGGGACAGGGGAAGGCGAGCAGTACTTC. Protein product: CASRFGTGEGEQYF.

Concerning this clone: The sample holds other DNA sequences that translate to the same CDR3. This chain uses TRBV5-1 with TRBJ1-5, with 7 bases lining up with TRBD1. CDR3 size: 15 residues. Trimming cost V 0 bases and J 3 bases; bases outside gene matches: 3. From germline, CDR1 is SGHRS and CDR2 YFSETQ. Written as DNA, the CDR3 is TGCGCCAGCAGCTTGGGACAGGGCAACAATCAGCCCCAGCATTTT. Amino acid sequence: CASSLGQGNNQPQHF.

To note about this clone: Other DNA sequences in this sample translate to the same CDR3. This sequence joins TRBV5-1 and TRBJ1-1; D gene unclear. Germline V gene sequence: CDR1 SGHRS, CDR2 YFSETQ. Trimming stripped 6 bases from V and 2 bases from J, with 11 bases between. The CDR3 length is 13 residues. This CDR3 is CASTQDGNTEAFF. The CDR3, as DNA: TGCGCCAGCACCCAAGACGGTAACACTGAAGCTTTCTTT.

The chain carries TRBV10-3 and TRBJ2-7; 10 bases fit TRBD2. Germline V gene sequence: CDR1 ENHRY, CDR2 SYGVKD. The CDR3 length is 16 residues. The V and J ends lost 1 base and 1 base, in that order; junction bases with no gene match: 4. This CDR3 reads CAISEFGLAVSYEQYF. The CDR3 DNA reads as TGTGCCATCAGTGAGTTCGGACTAGCGGTATCCTACGAGCAGTACTTC.

The chain is built from TRBV4-3 and TRBJ2-1; 12 nucleotides line up with TRBD2. Germline trimming cut 4 bases from V and 6 bases from J; bases unmatched to any gene: 13. CDR1 and CDR2 (germline): LGHNA, YSLEER. The CDR3 length is 18 residues. The DNA of the CDR3 is TGCGCCAGCAGCCTAGAGTTACTAGCGGGAGGTTTAGGCAATGAGCAGTTCTTC. This gives the protein CASSLELLAGGLGNEQFF.

This sequence joins TRBV12-5 and TRBJ2-1, with D tentatively TRBD1 (6 bases). Looked up from germline, CDR1 is LGHNT and CDR2 is FRNRAP. The V end was cut by 4 bases, the J end by 5 bases, with 21 bases between. There are 17 residues in the CDR3. The CDR3 is CASGWMPGAVPNNEQFF. The DNA of the CDR3 is TGTGCTAGTGGTTGGATGCCAGGGGCCGTACCCAACAATGAGCAGTTCTTC.

Notes on this clone: Other DNA sequences from this sample encode an identical CDR3 as well. The V call is TRBV7-2, the J call TRBJ1-1; 7 positions match TRBD1. This CDR3 has 14 amino acids. Germline CDR1 and CDR2: SGHTA and FQGNSA. V lost 5 bases and J lost 3; bases outside the gene matches: 6. In DNA, the CDR3 is TGTGCCAGCAGCCTCAGGGGGAGAGACACTGAAGCTTTCTTT. Protein: CASSLRGRDTEAFF.

This clone was observed a single time. The chain links TRBV19 to TRBJ2-2, with TRBD1 identical over 7 bases. The V and J ends lost 8 bases and 6 bases, in that order; junction bases with no gene match: 15. Per the germline V gene, CDR1 is LNHDA and CDR2 is SQIVND (reference sequence). The CDR3 has 16 residues. This CDR3 reads CASSPTQGPFAGELFF. The CDR3 DNA reads as TGTGCCAGTTCCCCGACACAGGGGCCCTTTGCCGGGGAGCTGTTTTTT.